This is a list of T cell receptor beta chains from one sample in a study of blood T cell repertoires in COVID-19. Sequencing was performed with immunoSEQ multiplex PCR; in TCRdb, only in-frame clones are kept and a portion is missing. The table records 100,000 or so clones, around 80% of them present only once. Sequencing was performed on peripheral blood. All receptors derive from a man over 45 with active or convalescent COVID-19. CDR3s include the opening cysteine and the closing phenylalanine or tryptophan. The D gene is left open where the match is weak. Expanded clones get a size class; other rows say once, few or many, or leave the size out.

clone size,V gene,J gene,D gene,CDR3 DNA,CDR3 protein
NA,TRBV7-9,TRBJ1-2,NA,TGTGCCAGCAGACCTCGACAGGCTTGGGGCTACACCTTC,CASRPRQAWGYTF
NA,TRBV6-6,TRBJ2-3,TRBD1,TGTGCCAGCAGGTCCGGGACAGGGTTTTTGGCAGATACGCAGTATTTT,CASRSGTGFLADTQYF
NA,TRBV18,TRBJ1-2,NA,TGTGCCAGCTCCCCTGGGGGGGGAGCTAACTATGGCTACACCTTC,CASSPGGGANYGYTF
NA,TRBV4-2,TRBJ1-6,TRBD1,TGTGCCAGCAGCCAAGATTCTGGGACAGCCAACTCACCCCTCCACTTT,CASSQDSGTANSPLHF
NA,TRBV4-3,TRBJ2-1,NA,TGCGCCAGCAGCCGGTGGACAGCGTCCTACAATGAGCAGTTCTTC,CASSRWTASYNEQFF
NA,TRBV3-1/TRBV3-2,TRBJ2-1,TRBD2,TGTGCCAGCAGCCGTGCGGGGGGGTCCTACAATGAGCAGTTCTTC,CASSRAGGSYNEQFF
NA,TRBV6-5,TRBJ2-2,TRBD1,TGTGCCAGCAGCAAGGACAGGGACATCGGGGAGCTGTTTTTT,CASSKDRDIGELFF
NA,TRBV4-3,TRBJ2-1,NA,TGCGCCAGCAGCCAAGAAGGGGGCTCCTACAATGAGCAGTTCTTC,CASSQEGGSYNEQFF
once,TRBV2,TRBJ2-3,NA,TGTGCCAGCAGTAGAGACAGGTCTGATACGCAGTATTTT,CASSRDRSDTQYF
NA,TRBV28,TRBJ1-6,NA,TGTGCCAGCAGTTCGGGGTCCGGTCGTTCACCCCTCCACTTT,CASSSGSGRSPLHF
NA,TRBV5-6,TRBJ1-2,NA,TGTGCCAGCACCCAGGGGCCTTCTAACTATGGCTACACCTTC,CASTQGPSNYGYTF
NA,TRBV6-2/TRBV6-3,TRBJ1-5,NA,TGTGCCAGCAACCCGGACAGTTTTAGCAATCAGCCCCAGCATTTT,CASNPDSFSNQPQHF
NA,TRBV5-6,TRBJ1-2,TRBD1,TGTGCCAGCAGCCTCGGGACAGGCATCTATGGCTACACCTTC,CASSLGTGIYGYTF
few,TRBV19,TRBJ2-5,TRBD1,TGTGCCAGTAGTCTAGGACAGGGCCAAGAGACCCAGTACTTC,CASSLGQGQETQYF
few,TRBV27,TRBJ1-3,NA,TGTGCCAGCAGATTACTATCCCCAGGGATAGAAGGAAACACCATATATTTT,CASRLLSPGIEGNTIYF
NA,TRBV13,TRBJ2-1,NA,TGTGCCAGCACCTACGGAGGGAACTACAATGAGCAGTTCTTC,CASTYGGNYNEQFF
once,TRBV27,TRBJ1-5,NA,TGTGCCAGCAGTCCCCTAGGGGGATATAGCAATCAGCCCCAGCATTTT,CASSPLGGYSNQPQHF
NA,TRBV19,TRBJ1-5,NA,TGTGCCAGTAGTACAGGGGAGGGAAGGAATCAGCCCCAGCATTTT,CASSTGEGRNQPQHF
few,TRBV7-9,TRBJ2-7,NA,TGTGCCAGCAGCTTAGGCAGGGACTACGAGCAGTACTTC,CASSLGRDYEQYF
few,TRBV6-5,TRBJ1-1,NA,TGTGCCAGCAGTTACTCGTCCGCGATGAACACTGAAGCTTTCTTT,CASSYSSAMNTEAFF
NA,TRBV28,TRBJ2-5,TRBD2,TGTGCCAGCAGTTCTAGCGGGGGGGAAAAAGAGACCCAGTACTTC,CASSSSGGEKETQYF